The 5 T cell receptor beta chains given below trace back to one sample, sequenced in a study of T-cell memory formation after mild COVID-19. In TCRdb, the 5' RACE reads were re-called with MiXCR into one record per CDR3 protein. The table records 300,000 to 350,000 distinct CDR3 sequences, over 10% of them present only once. Input material: PBMCs or a T cell subset sorted from them (not recorded which). The receptors here all came from a man aged 18 to 29 who had mild COVID-19 (a few samples of this study predate the infection). Cell type and time point are not known.

This clonotype was counted ten times or more. The chain is built from TRBV15 and TRBJ2-3; tentatively, D is TRBD2 (7 bases). V lost 3 bases, J lost 2 bases, and 15 bases lay in between. The CDR3 spans 16 residues. From germline, CDR1 is LNHNV and CDR2 YYDKDF (reference sequence). The CDR3 nucleotides read TGTGCCACCAGCAGCGGTGCGGGGGCATACACAGATACGCAGTATTTT. It specifies CATSSGAGAYTDTQYF. The entire variable domain, with the rest obtained from reference TRBV15 and TRBJ2-3, is as follows: DAMVIQNPRYQVTQFGKPVTLSCSQTLNHNVMYWYQQKSSQAPKLLFHYYDKDFNNEADTPDNFQSRRPNTSFCFLDIRSPGLGDTAMYLCATSSGAGAYTDTQYFGPGTRLTVL.

The chain recombines TRBV3-1 with TRBJ2-5; D remains unclear. CDR1 is LGHDT and CDR2 is YNNKEL in the germline V gene (reference sequence). Trimming removed 1 base at V and 5 bases at J, with 5 bases between. The CDR3 runs 12 residues. The CDR3 region is CASSQVWETQYF. In DNA, the CDR3 is TGTGCCAGCAGCCAAGTGTGGGAGACCCAGTACTTC.

This clonotype was found once. V gene TRBV7-9 combines with J gene TRBJ1-2; 8 bases are shared with TRBD1. The ends lost 5 bases at V and 4 bases at J; junction bases unmatched: 6. Looked up from germline, CDR1 is SEHNR and CDR2 is FQNEAQ (reference sequence). CDR3 length: 14 amino acids. This CDR3 is CASSRGQGPYGYTF. In nucleotides, the CDR3 is TGTGCCAGCAGCCGCGGACAGGGCCCCTATGGCTACACCTTC. Looking up the rest from reference TRBV7-9 and TRBJ1-2 gives the full variable domain: DTGVSQNPRHKITKRGQNVTFRCDPISEHNRLYWYRQTLGQGPEFLTYFQNEAQLEKSRLLSDRFSAERPKGSFSTLEIQRTEQGDSAMYLCASSRGQGPYGYTFGSGTRLTVV.

The table lists this clonotype with a few counts. The chain employs TRBV6-6 and TRBJ2-7; 7 positions agree with TRBD1. Germline V gives CDR1 MNHNY, CDR2 SVGAGI (reference sequence). The trim removed 4 bases at V and 6 bases at J, leaving 12 bases unmatched. The CDR3 length is 15 residues. The DNA of the CDR3 is TGTGCCAGCAGTTCGACGACAGGGCCTTTCTCCGAGCAGTACGTC. Its protein product is CASSSTTGPFSEQYV.

V is TRBV7-8 and J is TRBJ1-1, with TRBD1 as a possible D gene (5 bases). The CDR3 is made up of 17 amino acids. Germline values: CDR1 SGHVS, CDR2 FQNEAQ. The germline V and J ends were trimmed by 0 bases and 0 bases, with 14 bases remaining between them. The CDR3: CASSLAGTYRMNTEAFF. The CDR3 DNA reads as TGTGCCAGCAGCTTAGCGGGGACCTATAGGATGAACACTGAAGCTTTCTTT.